Below, 8 T cell receptor beta chains from the same sample are listed, as sequenced in a study of lymphopenia after photon versus proton radiotherapy. Only in-frame clones appear in the TCRdb table, and some are missing; sequencing was by immunoSEQ multiplex PCR. The sample includes approximately 29,000 clones, 84% seen only once; the top ten take 13% to 15%. The sample was peripheral blood, taken from a patient treated with proton-based radiotherapy. The receptors shown here come from a woman aged 70 to 79 with pancreatic cancer.

This clone has more than one count but fewer than ten. The gene calls are TRBV29-1 and TRBJ2-1; TRBD2 aligns across 10 bases. Losses at the gene ends were 7 bases for V and 7 bases for J; bases not matched to a gene: 10. CDR3 length: 14 amino acids. Germline V gene lookup returns CDR1 SQVTM and CDR2 ANQGSEA. CDR3: CSAGGAGGGNEQFF. CDR3 bases: TGCAGCGCCGGGGGAGCGGGAGGGGGAAATGAGCAGTTCTTC.

V and J are TRBV5-6 and TRBJ2-2, with unresolved D. Germline V lookup: CDR1 SGHDT, CDR2 YYEEEE. The CDR3 consists of 16 residues. Trimming stripped 1 base from V and 4 bases from J, with 14 bases between. In DNA form, the CDR3 reads TGTGCCAGCAGCTTGATAGACTGGTGGGCCACCGGGGAGCTGTTTTTT. This gives the protein CASSLIDWWATGELFF.

The J gene is TRBJ1-4, the V gene TRBV25-1, with TRBD1 as a possible D gene (6 bases). Germline assignment: CDR1 MGHDK and CDR2 SYGVNS. The CDR3 runs 12 residues. The germline V and J ends were trimmed by 6 bases and 6 bases, with 8 bases remaining between them. The chain's CDR3 is CASRDSYEKLFF. CDR3 sequence (DNA): TGTGCCAGCAGGGACAGTTATGAAAAACTGTTTTTT.

The rearrangement links TRBV9 to TRBJ1-3, with 8 bases matching TRBD1. Germline-derived CDR1 and CDR2 are SGDLS and YYNGEE. Trimming at V came to 3 bases and at J to 3 bases, leaving 5 bases not matched to a gene. This CDR3 comprises 15 residues. DNA for the CDR3: TGTGCCAGCAGCGAGCAGGGGGCGCTTGGAAACACCATATATTTT. The encoded protein is CASSEQGALGNTIYF.

This clone was recorded only once. This chain uses TRBV6-5 with TRBJ2-1, with a weak D call TRBD2 (6 bases). This CDR3 comprises 14 residues. Germline CDR1 MNHEY, CDR2 SVGAGI. V lost 2 bases and J lost 6, with 11 bases in between. CDR3 nucleotide sequence: TGTGCCAGCAGTTACCCGGGAGTCTCCAATGAGCAGTTCTTC. This sequence encodes CASSYPGVSNEQFF.

The chain has TRBV7-2 and TRBJ2-4; 8 bases match TRBD1. This CDR3 region has 15 residues. CDR1 and CDR2 from the germline V gene are SGHTA and FQGNSA. V dropped 5 bases and J dropped 4; count of bases not matched to a gene: 7. CDR3 protein: CASSAPGQEKNIQYF. CDR3 bases: TGTGCCAGCAGCGCACCGGGACAGGAAAAAAACATTCAGTACTTC.

CDR3 nucleotide sequence: TGTGTATTCGGACAACAGGGGACCTCCTACGAGCAGTACTTC. Translation gives CVFGQQGTSYEQYF. This chain joins TRBV5-4 and TRBJ2-7; 7 positions agree with TRBD1. The CDR3 is made up of 14 amino acids. Germline V gene data show CDR1 as SGHNT and CDR2 as YYREEE (reference sequence). Filled out from reference TRBV5-4 and TRBJ2-7, the complete variable domain reads ETGVTQSPTHLIKTRGQQVTLRCSSQSGHNTVSWYQQALGQGPQFIFQYYREEENGRGNFPPRFSGLQFPNYSSELNVNALELDDSALYLCVFGQQGTSYEQYFGPGTRLTVT.

V and J are TRBV10-3 and TRBJ1-2; D ambiguous. Germline loops: CDR1 ENHRY, CDR2 SYGVKD. Trimming took off 3 bases at V and 0 bases at J, with 8 bases between the two ends. The CDR3 loop spans 14 amino acids. The CDR3 region has the DNA TGTGCCATCAGTGACGGTTCAGCTAACTATGGCTACACCTTC. It yields the protein CAISDGSANYGYTF.